These 20 T cell receptor beta chains originate from one sample sequenced in a study of siplizumab effects on memory and regulatory T cells. Sequencing was performed with immunoSEQ multiplex PCR; in TCRdb, only in-frame clones are kept and a portion is missing. The sample lists about 100,000 clones, about 95% occurring once. The sample taken for sequencing was non-Treg CD4+ T cells sorted from blood. Receptors were obtained from a human donor in good health.

The J gene is TRBJ2-7, the V gene TRBV9; D remains unclear. Germline values: CDR1 SGDLS, CDR2 YYNGEE. The CDR3 spans 15 residues. Trimming stripped 4 bases from V and 2 bases from J, with 16 bases between. CDR3 nucleotide sequence: TGTGCCAGCAGCTCACAGCCGGACGTCGCCTACGAGCAGTACTTC. This encodes CASSSQPDVAYEQYF.

The CDR3 DNA follows: TGTGCCAGCAGTCCAGGGACACTTCAAGAGACCCAGTACTTC. Translation gives CASSPGTLQETQYF. The chain links TRBV27 to TRBJ2-5; the D gene is possibly TRBD1 (6 bases). V was pared by 5 bases and J by 2 bases, with 12 bases between. Germline V gene data show CDR1 as MNHEY and CDR2 as SMNVEV (reference sequence). The CDR3 totals 14 residues.

CDR3 sequence: CASSPRAYEQYF. The DNA of the CDR3 is TGTGCCAGCTCGCCGAGGGCCTACGAGCAGTACTTC. The rearrangement links TRBV18 to TRBJ2-7; D possibly corresponds to TRBD2 (5 bases). The CDR3 length is 12 residues. V was clipped by 6 bases and J by 2 bases, with 8 bases between them. Germline V lookup: CDR1 KGHSH, CDR2 LQKENI.

This clone was seen a single time. This rearrangement joins TRBV27 to TRBJ2-1; D uncertain. Germline V gene sequence: CDR1 MNHEY, CDR2 SMNVEV (reference sequence). Trimming removed 10 bases at V and 3 bases at J, with 19 bases between. The CDR3 runs to 15 residues. CDR3 coding DNA: TGTGCCACCTCAAGTAGAGATAAATACTACAATGAGCAGTTCTTC. Translation: CATSSRDKYYNEQFF.

The DNA for the CDR3 is TGTGCCAGCAGTTCAGGGACGGGAACCGGGGAGCTGTTTTTT. This sequence encodes CASSSGTGTGELFF. The chain combines TRBV28 with TRBJ2-2; possibly TRBD1 or TRBD2 for D (5 bases each). In germline, CDR1 is MDHEN, CDR2 SYDVKM. The V and J ends lost 4 bases and 5 bases respectively, with 11 bases between them. This CDR3 spans 14 amino acids.

The chain combines TRBV6-6 with TRBJ2-3, with D perhaps matching TRBD2 (5 bases). CDR1 MNHNY and CDR2 SVGAGI come from the germline V gene (reference sequence). Deletions cut 5 bases from V and 4 bases from J, with 10 bases between. This CDR3 has 13 amino acids. The CDR3 region is CASSTGGSDTQYF. The CDR3 bases are TGTGCCAGCAGTACTGGAGGATCAGATACGCAGTATTTT.

V is TRBV6-5 and J is TRBJ2-5, with 9 bases lining up with TRBD2. The CDR3 loop spans 15 amino acids. Germline loops: CDR1 MNHEY, CDR2 SVGAGI. Trimming removed 6 bases from V and 5 bases from J; junction bases left unmatched: 10. Here the CDR3 reads CASSREGGREETQYF. In DNA, the CDR3 is TGTGCCAGCAGCCGGGAAGGCGGGAGGGAGGAGACCCAGTACTTC.

CDR3 coding DNA: TGTGCCAGCAGTGAATCAGGAGATACGCAGTATTTT. Its protein is CASSESGDTQYF. The rearrangement joins TRBV6-1 to TRBJ2-3; D uncertain. The germline V gene encodes CDR1 MNHNS and CDR2 SASEGT. The V end was cut by 2 bases, the J end by 5 bases, with 5 bases between. The CDR3 spans 12 residues.

The genes are TRBV29-1 and TRBJ1-6; D is perhaps TRBD1 (6 bases). This CDR3 is built from 12 residues. Deletions cut 4 bases from V and 7 bases from J, with 8 bases between. Germline CDR1 and CDR2: SQVTM and ANQGSEA. This chain's CDR3 is CSVGTGNSPLHF. The DNA of the CDR3 is TGCAGCGTTGGCACAGGGAATTCACCCCTCCACTTT.

The chain employs TRBV19 and TRBJ1-5; no clear D. The CDR3 has 12 amino acids. CDR1 is LNHDA and CDR2 is SQIVND in the germline V gene (reference sequence). Trimming took off 5 bases at V and 5 bases at J, with 7 bases between the two ends. CDR3 in DNA: TGTGCCAGTAGTCAGAGACATCAGCCCCAGCATTTT. This sequence encodes CASSQRHQPQHF.

V is TRBV9 and J is TRBJ2-3; 8 nucleotides match TRBD2. V lost 4 bases, J lost 2 bases, and 6 bases stayed unmatched. The CDR3 runs to 15 residues. Per germline, CDR1 SGDLS and CDR2 YYNGEE. The CDR3, as DNA: TGTGCCAGCAGCTCCCGCGGGGGGAACACAGATACGCAGTATTTT. It translates to CASSSRGGNTDTQYF.

CDR3 sequence: CASSVIAGGPGELFF. The CDR3 bases are TGTGCCAGCAGCGTAATAGCGGGAGGGCCCGGGGAGCTGTTTTTT. The chain joins TRBV9 to TRBJ2-2; 11 bases are a match to TRBD2. V shed 1 base, J shed 6 bases, and the junction held 2 bases outside the gene matches. CDR1 and CDR2 (germline): SGDLS, YYNGEE. The CDR3 is 15 residues long.

This chain connects TRBV5-4 to TRBJ1-2; D is ambiguous. The CDR3 sequence is 13 residues long. The germline V gene encodes CDR1 SGHNT and CDR2 YYREEE (reference sequence). The V end was cut by 9 bases, the J end by 5 bases, with 17 bases between. As DNA, the CDR3 is TGTGCCACCAAGAAAACGGGGATGTATGGCTACACCTTC. Translation gives CATKKTGMYGYTF.

The chain has TRBV19 and TRBJ2-2, with D tentatively TRBD2 (6 bases). Germline-derived CDR1 and CDR2 are LNHDA and SQIVND (reference sequence). The CDR3 spans 18 residues. Trimming took off 4 bases at V and 0 bases at J, with 18 bases between the two ends. The CDR3 DNA is TGTGCCAGTAGTAGCGGAGGGGTTTCGGGAGCGAACACCGGGGAGCTGTTTTTT. Translating it yields CASSSGGVSGANTGELFF. The whole variable domain, remainder taken from reference TRBV19 and TRBJ2-2, is DGGITQSPKYLFRKEGQNVTLSCEQNLNHDAMYWYRQDPGQGLRLIYYSQIVNDFQKGDIAEGYSVSREKKESFPLTVTSAQKNPTAFYLCASSSGGVSGANTGELFFGEGSRLTVL.

The chain joins TRBV6-5 to TRBJ1-1, with unresolved D. Germline V gene sequence: CDR1 MNHEY, CDR2 SVGAGI. V was cut by 2 bases and J by 0 bases, with 13 bases left in between. CDR3 length equals 16 residues. The CDR3 DNA sequence: TGTGCCAGCAGTTACGGTACAGCTAACATGAACACTGAAGCTTTCTTT. Protein product: CASSYGTANMNTEAFF.

In regard to this clone: Mismatch with germline at one junction end may stem from a read error. The CDR3 protein is CASSSAGLAGERTDTQYF. CDR3 coding DNA: TGTGCTAGCAGCTCTGCAGGTCTAGCGGGAGAACGGACAGATACGCAGTATTTT. V gene TRBV7-7 combines with J gene TRBJ2-3, with 10 nucleotides matching TRBD2. The CDR3 consists of 18 residues. The germline V gene has CDR1 SSHAT and CDR2 FNYEAQ (reference sequence).

The chain uses TRBV19 and TRBJ2-7; TRBD2 is a possible D gene (5 bases). The germline CDR1 and CDR2 sequences are LNHDA and SQIVND (reference sequence). The CDR3 loop spans 14 amino acids. V shed 7 bases and J shed 0 bases, with 13 bases lying between them. The CDR3 spells CASKRSYSSYEQYF. For the CDR3, the DNA is TGTGCCAGTAAGCGGAGCTACAGCTCCTACGAGCAGTACTTC.

The rearrangement links TRBV2 to TRBJ2-5; 7 bases map to TRBD2. The junction had 8 bases not matched to a gene; V was cut back by 6 bases and J by 4 bases. Germline CDR1 SNHLY, CDR2 FYNNEI. CDR3 length: 14 residues. In nucleotides, the CDR3 is TGTGCCAGCAGGGAGAGACTAGCCGGAGAGACCCAGTACTTC. It codes for CASRERLAGETQYF.

The genes are TRBV7-2 and TRBJ2-7; TRBD2 aligns across 10 bases. This CDR3 has 14 amino acids. J was trimmed by 7 bases and V by 2 bases; bases with no gene match: 5. The germline gives CDR1 SGHTA, CDR2 FQGNSA. In nucleotides, the CDR3 is TGTGCCAGCAGCTTATCGGCTAGCGGGGGAGAGCAGTACTTC. Amino acid sequence: CASSLSASGGEQYF.

V and J are TRBV4-2 and TRBJ2-7; unclear D gene. V lost 0 bases, J lost 4 bases, and 7 bases lay in between. The CDR3 has 13 amino acids. Germline lookup yields CDR1 LGHNA and CDR2 YNFKEQ. CDR3 DNA sequence: TGTGCCAGCAGCCAAGAAAGGCTTTACGAGCAGTACTTC. Translated: CASSQERLYEQYF.